Listed below are T cell receptor beta chains from one sample, sequenced in a study of blood T cell dynamics during melanoma immunotherapy. Clones were read by immunoSEQ multiplex PCR, and TCRdb kept only the in-frame ones, dropping some. The data hold 7,000 to 10,000 clones, with 88% observed a single time. The material was blood, obtained from a patient treated with checkpoint blockade. The receptors were gathered from a human donor with melanoma. The CDR3 runs from the conserved cysteine through the conserved F or W. The order of the fields is clone size, V gene, D gene, J gene, CDR3 DNA, CDR3 protein. D genes are given only for firm matches. Not every row has a clone size; where given, it reads once, few, many or a size class.

clone size: NA
V gene: TRBV27
D gene: NA
J gene: TRBJ1-3
CDR3 DNA: TGTGCCAGTGGAGGGGGGCACTCTGGAAACACCATATATTTT
CDR3 protein: CASGGGHSGNTIYF

clone size: NA
V gene: TRBV5-1
D gene: NA
J gene: TRBJ1-2
CDR3 DNA: TGCGCCAGCAGCTTGGACTCAACTAACTATGGCTACACCTTC
CDR3 protein: CASSLDSTNYGYTF

clone size: NA
V gene: TRBV4-2
D gene: NA
J gene: TRBJ1-1
CDR3 DNA: TGTGCCAGCAGCCCCGCCCAAGGGATCCCTGAAGCTTTCTTT
CDR3 protein: CASSPAQGIPEAFF

clone size: NA
V gene: TRBV7-6
D gene: NA
J gene: TRBJ1-1
CDR3 DNA: TGTGCCAGCAGCTTAGAATGGGACACTGAAGCTTTCTTT
CDR3 protein: CASSLEWDTEAFF

clone size: NA
V gene: TRBV18
D gene: NA
J gene: TRBJ1-2
CDR3 DNA: TGTGCCAGCTCACCACTTAGGGGAGATGGCTACACCTTC
CDR3 protein: CASSPLRGDGYTF

clone size: NA
V gene: TRBV28
D gene: NA
J gene: TRBJ1-5
CDR3 DNA: TGTGCCAGCAGTTTACTCACCACCACTGATCAGCCCCAGCATTTT
CDR3 protein: CASSLLTTTDQPQHF

clone size: NA
V gene: TRBV20-1
D gene: NA
J gene: TRBJ1-1
CDR3 DNA: TGCACCACAGCCTCACCTGAAGCTTTCTTT
CDR3 protein: CTTASPEAFF

clone size: NA
V gene: TRBV5-6
D gene: NA
J gene: TRBJ1-6
CDR3 DNA: TGTGCCAGCAGCTTGGCCCGGTGGGGGTCGGGAAATTCACCCCTCCACTTT
CDR3 protein: CASSLARWGSGNSPLHF

clone size: NA
V gene: TRBV2
D gene: NA
J gene: TRBJ1-2
CDR3 DNA: TGTGCCAGCACACCGTGGGCGCGACGCGGCTACACCTTC
CDR3 protein: CASTPWARRGYTF

clone size: NA
V gene: TRBV5-1
D gene: NA
J gene: TRBJ1-1
CDR3 DNA: TGCGCCAGCAGCCCCGTTGACGTCAACACTGAAGCTTTCTTT
CDR3 protein: CASSPVDVNTEAFF

clone size: NA
V gene: TRBV5-4
D gene: TRBD2
J gene: TRBJ2-7
CDR3 DNA: TGTGCCAGCAGCTTTCTTACAGCGGGAGGAGGGGGTTCTTCTTACTTC
CDR3 protein: CASSFLTAGGGGSSYF

clone size: NA
V gene: TRBV19
D gene: NA
J gene: TRBJ2-7
CDR3 DNA: TGTGCCAGTAGTATAGCGGGGGTAATGGCGGGACCCAACTACGAGCAGTACTTC
CDR3 protein: CASSIAGVMAGPNYEQYF

clone size: once
V gene: TRBV4-2
D gene: NA
J gene: TRBJ2-7
CDR3 DNA: TGTGCCAGCAGCCAAGAAAGCGAGCAGTACTTC
CDR3 protein: CASSQESEQYF

clone size: NA
V gene: TRBV7-2
D gene: NA
J gene: TRBJ2-7
CDR3 DNA: TGTGCCAGCAGCTTACAGGGGCGTCTTGAGAACGAGCAGTACTTC
CDR3 protein: CASSLQGRLENEQYF

clone size: once
V gene: TRBV19
D gene: NA
J gene: TRBJ1-1
CDR3 DNA: TGTGCCAGTAGTATAGGGGTAGGAACTGAAGCTTTCTTT
CDR3 protein: CASSIGVGTEAFF

clone size: few
V gene: TRBV10-3
D gene: TRBD1
J gene: TRBJ1-2
CDR3 DNA: TGTGCCATCAGCGAGACAGGGAACTATGGCTACACCTTC
CDR3 protein: CAISETGNYGYTF

clone size: NA
V gene: TRBV4-2
D gene: NA
J gene: TRBJ1-2
CDR3 DNA: TGTGCCAGCAGCCAAGTGGGGGCCCAATGGTATGGCTACACCTTC
CDR3 protein: CASSQVGAQWYGYTF